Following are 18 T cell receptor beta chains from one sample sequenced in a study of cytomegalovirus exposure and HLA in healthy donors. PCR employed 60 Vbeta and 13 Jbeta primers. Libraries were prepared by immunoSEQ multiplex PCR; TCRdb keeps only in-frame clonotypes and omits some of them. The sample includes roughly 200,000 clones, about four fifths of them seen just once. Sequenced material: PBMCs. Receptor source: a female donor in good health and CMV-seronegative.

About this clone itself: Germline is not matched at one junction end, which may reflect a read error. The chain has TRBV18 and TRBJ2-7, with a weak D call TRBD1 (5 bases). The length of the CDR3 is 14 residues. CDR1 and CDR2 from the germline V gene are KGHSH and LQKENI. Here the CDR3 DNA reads TGTGCCAGCCCACCGGGCAGGGTCGCCTACGAGCAGTACTTC. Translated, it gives CASPPGRVAYEQYF.

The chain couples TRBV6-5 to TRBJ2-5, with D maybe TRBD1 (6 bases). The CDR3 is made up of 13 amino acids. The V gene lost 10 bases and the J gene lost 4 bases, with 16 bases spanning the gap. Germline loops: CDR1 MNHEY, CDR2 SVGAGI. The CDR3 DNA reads TGTGCCACTCCGGCAGGGGCGCCAGAGACCCAGTACTTC. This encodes CATPAGAPETQYF.

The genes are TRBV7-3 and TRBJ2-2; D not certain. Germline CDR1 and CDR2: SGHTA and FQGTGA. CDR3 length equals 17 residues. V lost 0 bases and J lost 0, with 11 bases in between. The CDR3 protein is CASSLTSLTPNTGELFF. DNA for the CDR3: TGTGCCAGCAGCTTAACATCGCTCACTCCGAACACCGGGGAGCTGTTTTTT.

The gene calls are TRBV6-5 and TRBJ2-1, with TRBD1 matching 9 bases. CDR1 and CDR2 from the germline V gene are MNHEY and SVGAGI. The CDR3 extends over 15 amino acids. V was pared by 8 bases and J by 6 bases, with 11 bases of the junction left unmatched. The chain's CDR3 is CASGKGGQGPNEQFF. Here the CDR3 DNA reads TGTGCCAGCGGGAAGGGGGGACAGGGCCCCAATGAGCAGTTCTTC.

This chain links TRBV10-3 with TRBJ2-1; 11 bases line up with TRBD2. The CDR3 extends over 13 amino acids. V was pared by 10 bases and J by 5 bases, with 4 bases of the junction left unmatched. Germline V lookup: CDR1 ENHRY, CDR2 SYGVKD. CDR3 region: CASTSGSNNEQFF. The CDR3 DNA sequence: TGTGCCAGTACTAGCGGGAGTAACAATGAGCAGTTCTTC.

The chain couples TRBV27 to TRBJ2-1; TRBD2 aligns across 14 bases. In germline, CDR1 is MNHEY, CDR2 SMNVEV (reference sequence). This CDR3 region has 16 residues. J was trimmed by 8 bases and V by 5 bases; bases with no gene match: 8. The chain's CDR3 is CASSLRTSGRWDEQFF. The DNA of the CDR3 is TGTGCCAGCAGTCTCCGGACTAGCGGGAGGTGGGATGAGCAGTTCTTC.

The CDR3 nucleotides are TGTGCCAGCAGCCCCTCACAGGGGTCCTACGAGCAGTACTTC. It is translated as CASSPSQGSYEQYF. The chain has TRBV9 and TRBJ2-7; 7 positions match TRBD1. CDR1 is SGDLS and CDR2 is YYNGEE in the germline V gene. The CDR3 contains 14 residues. The ends lost 4 bases at V and 1 base at J; junction bases unmatched: 5.

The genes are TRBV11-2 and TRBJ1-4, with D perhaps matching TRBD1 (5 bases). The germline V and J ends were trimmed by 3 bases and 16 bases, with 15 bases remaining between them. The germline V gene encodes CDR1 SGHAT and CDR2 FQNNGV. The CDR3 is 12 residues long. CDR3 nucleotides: TGTGCCAGCAGCTTCGAAGGGGCCCTCAAGTTTTTT. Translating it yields CASSFEGALKFF. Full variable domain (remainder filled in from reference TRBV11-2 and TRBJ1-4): EAGVAQSPRYKIIEKRQSVAFWCNPISGHATLYWYQQILGQGPKLLIQFQNNGVVDDSQLPKDRFSAERLKGVDSTLKIQPAKLEDSAVYLCASSFEGALKFFGSGTQLSVL.

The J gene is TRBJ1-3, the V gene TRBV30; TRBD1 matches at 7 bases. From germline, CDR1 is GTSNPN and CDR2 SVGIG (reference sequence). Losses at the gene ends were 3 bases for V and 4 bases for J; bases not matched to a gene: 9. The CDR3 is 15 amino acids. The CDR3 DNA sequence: TGTGCCTGGAGCGGAGGGGGCCCCGTAGGAAACACCATATATTTT. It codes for CAWSGGGPVGNTIYF.

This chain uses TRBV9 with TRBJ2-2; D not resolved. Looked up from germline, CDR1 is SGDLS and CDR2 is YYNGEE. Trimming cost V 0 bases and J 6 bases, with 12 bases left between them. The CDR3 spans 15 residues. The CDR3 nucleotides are TGTGCCAGCAGCGTAGGTCCAAACTTTTCCGGGGAGCTGTTTTTT. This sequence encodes CASSVGPNFSGELFF. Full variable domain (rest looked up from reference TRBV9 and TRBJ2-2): DSGVTQTPKHLITATGQRVTLRCSPRSGDLSVYWYQQSLDQGLQFLIQYYNGEERAKGNILERFSAQQFPDLHSELNLSSLELGDSALYFCASSVGPNFSGELFFGEGSRLTVL.

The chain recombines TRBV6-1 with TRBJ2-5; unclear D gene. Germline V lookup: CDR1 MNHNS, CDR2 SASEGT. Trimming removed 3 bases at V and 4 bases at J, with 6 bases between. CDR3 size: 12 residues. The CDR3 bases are TGTGCCAGCAGTGACCTGTTAGAGACCCAGTACTTC. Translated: CASSDLLETQYF.

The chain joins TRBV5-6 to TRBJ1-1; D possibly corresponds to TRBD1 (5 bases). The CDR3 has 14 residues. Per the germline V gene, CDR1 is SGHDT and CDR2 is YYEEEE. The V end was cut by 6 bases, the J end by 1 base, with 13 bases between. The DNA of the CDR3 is TGTGCCAGCAAGCAGGGTTTGCGGAACACTGAAGCTTTCTTT. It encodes CASKQGLRNTEAFF.

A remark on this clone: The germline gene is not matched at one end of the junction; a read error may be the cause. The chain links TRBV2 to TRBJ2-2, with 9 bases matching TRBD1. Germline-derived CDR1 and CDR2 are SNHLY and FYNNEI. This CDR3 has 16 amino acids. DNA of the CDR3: TGTGCCAGCAGGCCCGGGACAGGGACTAACACCGGGGAGCTGCTTTTT. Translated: CASRPGTGTNTGELLF.

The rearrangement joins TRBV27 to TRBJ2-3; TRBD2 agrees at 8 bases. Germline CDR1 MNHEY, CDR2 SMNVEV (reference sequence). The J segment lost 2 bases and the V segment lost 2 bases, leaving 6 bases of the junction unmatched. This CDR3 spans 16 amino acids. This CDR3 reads CASSLGAGGYTDTQYF. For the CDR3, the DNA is TGTGCCAGCAGTTTAGGGGCGGGGGGATACACAGATACGCAGTATTTT.

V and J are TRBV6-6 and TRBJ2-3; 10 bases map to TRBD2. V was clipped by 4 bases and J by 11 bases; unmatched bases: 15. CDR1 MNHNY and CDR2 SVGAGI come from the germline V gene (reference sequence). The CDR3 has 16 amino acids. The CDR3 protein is CASSFTPSGGGGMQYF. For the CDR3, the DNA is TGTGCCAGCAGTTTTACCCCTAGCGGGGGAGGGGGAATGCAGTATTTT.

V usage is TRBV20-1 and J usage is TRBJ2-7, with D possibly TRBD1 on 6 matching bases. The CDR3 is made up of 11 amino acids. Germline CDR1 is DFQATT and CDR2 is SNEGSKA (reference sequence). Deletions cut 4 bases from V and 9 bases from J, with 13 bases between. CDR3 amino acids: CSATGTLGQYF. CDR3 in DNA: TGCAGTGCTACTGGGACATTAGGGCAGTACTTC.

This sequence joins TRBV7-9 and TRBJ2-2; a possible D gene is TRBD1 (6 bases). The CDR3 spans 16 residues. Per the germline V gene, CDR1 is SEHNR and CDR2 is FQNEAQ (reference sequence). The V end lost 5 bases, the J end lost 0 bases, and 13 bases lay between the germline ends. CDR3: CASSPAGTPNTGELFF. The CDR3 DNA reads TGTGCCAGCAGCCCGGCCGGGACACCGAACACCGGGGAGCTGTTTTTT.

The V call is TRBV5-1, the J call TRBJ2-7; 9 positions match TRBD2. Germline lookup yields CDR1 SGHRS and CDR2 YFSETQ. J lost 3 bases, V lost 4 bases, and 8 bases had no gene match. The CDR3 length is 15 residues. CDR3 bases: TGCGCCAGCAGCCCAACCGGGACTAGCAGCTACGAGCAGTACTTC. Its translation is CASSPTGTSSYEQYF.